Shown below are 2 T cell receptor beta chains from a single sample sequenced in a study of blood T cell repertoires in COVID-19. Measured with immunoSEQ multiplex PCR; TCRdb has only the in-frame clones, and not every one. This table holds some 240,000 clones, around 84% found once. Sequenced input: peripheral blood. Every receptor here comes from a woman aged 40-49 years who had recovered from COVID-19.

The gene calls are TRBV18 and TRBJ2-3, with D maybe TRBD2 (7 bases). The CDR3 is made up of 16 amino acids. Germline CDR1 is KGHSH and CDR2 is LQKENI. Trimming stripped 2 bases from V and 1 base from J, with 13 bases between. CDR3 sequence: CASSPMTGGGTDTQYF. The DNA for the CDR3 is TGTGCCAGCTCACCAATGACGGGGGGCGGCACAGATACGCAGTATTTT.

This clone was counted once. The chain is built from TRBV19 and TRBJ1-2; D unclear. CDR1 is LNHDA and CDR2 is SQIVND in the germline V gene (reference sequence). This CDR3 spans 15 amino acids. Trimming removed 5 bases from V and 8 bases from J, with 21 bases in between. CDR3 residues: CASSGTGRLGRGYTF. The CDR3 DNA is TGTGCCAGTAGTGGTACTGGGCGCTTGGGGAGGGGCTACACCTTC.